Listed below are T cell receptor beta chains from one sample, sequenced in a study of T cell responses to AZD1222 COVID-19 vaccine. Measured with immunoSEQ multiplex PCR; TCRdb has only the in-frame clones, and not every one. Among about 140,000 clones listed, more than 85% were seen once. Sample: peripheral blood, taken on day 0 of AZD1222 vaccination. The receptor set was obtained from an adult in good health. The CDR3 runs from the conserved cysteine through the conserved F or W. Clone size is stated in some rows and not others, as once, few, many or a class when expanded.

j_call: TRBJ2-3; v_call: TRBV4-1; clone_size: -; cdr3_aa: CARSPQGARTDTQYF
j_call: TRBJ1-1; v_call: TRBV29-1; clone_size: once; cdr3_aa: CSGYLGNTEAFF
j_call: TRBJ2-2; v_call: TRBV28; clone_size: -; cdr3_aa: CASSPPPENTGELFF
j_call: TRBJ2-1; v_call: TRBV25-1; clone_size: -; cdr3_aa: CASSDFTSGSYNEQFF
j_call: TRBJ2-4; v_call: TRBV18; clone_size: -; cdr3_aa: CASSPAKNIQYF
j_call: TRBJ2-1; v_call: TRBV11-3; clone_size: -; cdr3_aa: CASGTGTHNEQFF
j_call: TRBJ1-2; v_call: TRBV6-2/TRBV6-3; clone_size: -; cdr3_aa: CASSDRGRDYGYTF
j_call: TRBJ1-5; v_call: TRBV23-1; clone_size: -; cdr3_aa: CASSQPTGASNQPQHF
j_call: TRBJ1-5; v_call: TRBV7-8; clone_size: -; cdr3_aa: CASSLSAWVQPQHF
j_call: TRBJ1-6; v_call: TRBV19; clone_size: once; cdr3_aa: CASSNEGWRSPLHF
j_call: TRBJ1-1; v_call: TRBV5-1; clone_size: once; cdr3_aa: CASSFLDGVNTEAFF
j_call: TRBJ2-3; v_call: TRBV12-3/TRBV12-4; clone_size: -; cdr3_aa: CASTLGGTDTQYF
j_call: TRBJ2-1; v_call: TRBV18; clone_size: -; cdr3_aa: CASSPATGGVSDEQFF
j_call: TRBJ2-1; v_call: TRBV9; clone_size: -; cdr3_aa: CASSGTSGPNNEQFF
j_call: TRBJ2-5; v_call: TRBV11-3; clone_size: -; cdr3_aa: CASSSPPQETQYF
j_call: TRBJ1-5; v_call: TRBV7-2; clone_size: -; cdr3_aa: CASSIRGQGQPQHF
j_call: TRBJ2-3; v_call: TRBV3-1/TRBV3-2; clone_size: -; cdr3_aa: CASSQDSTDTQYF
j_call: TRBJ2-2; v_call: TRBV7-8; clone_size: -; cdr3_aa: CASSLGGAGRNTGELFF
j_call: TRBJ2-7; v_call: TRBV6-6; clone_size: -; cdr3_aa: CASTYTPSYEQYF
j_call: TRBJ1-4; v_call: TRBV7-8; clone_size: once; cdr3_aa: CASSAGTRGPETNEKLFF
j_call: TRBJ2-7; v_call: TRBV29-1; clone_size: -; cdr3_aa: CSVEGDSLTYEQYF
j_call: TRBJ1-2; v_call: TRBV6-6; clone_size: -; cdr3_aa: CASRGPTGGRTGGYTF
j_call: TRBJ1-1; v_call: TRBV28; clone_size: -; cdr3_aa: CASSRLANTEAFF
j_call: TRBJ1-6; v_call: TRBV27; clone_size: -; cdr3_aa: CASTLRGHGPLHF
j_call: TRBJ1-1; v_call: TRBV3-1/TRBV3-2; clone_size: -; cdr3_aa: CASGQGEGNTEAFF
j_call: TRBJ2-3; v_call: TRBV3-1/TRBV3-2; clone_size: few; cdr3_aa: CASSRAAGGSTDTQYF
j_call: TRBJ2-3; v_call: TRBV9; clone_size: -; cdr3_aa: CASSVAVSPDTQYF
j_call: TRBJ1-2; v_call: TRBV6-2/TRBV6-3; clone_size: -; cdr3_aa: CASSESTQSGYTF